Listed here are 16 T cell receptor beta chains from one sample, sequenced in a study of control samples from healthy donors and cancer patients. The assay was immunoSEQ multiplex PCR, and TCRdb's table has in-frame clones only and misses some. The sample carries tens of thousands of clones, almost 90% recorded once. The sequenced material came from PBMCs. These receptor sequences come from a man aged 45-60 years with head and neck cancer.

This clone was seen a single time. V and J are TRBV5-1 and TRBJ2-3, with 7 bases that match TRBD1. The V and J ends lost 0 bases and 8 bases, in that order; junction bases with no gene match: 6. This CDR3 contains 14 residues. The germline gives CDR1 SGHRS, CDR2 YFSETQ. The DNA of the CDR3 is TGCGCCAGCAGCTTGGGACAGGGTTGGGCTACGCAGTATTTT. Translation gives CASSLGQGWATQYF.

The chain carries TRBV28 and TRBJ2-7, with TRBD1 as a possible D gene (6 bases). The germline gives CDR1 MDHEN, CDR2 SYDVKM. V lost 3 bases and J 2 bases, leaving 14 bases between the germline ends. The CDR3 loop spans 15 amino acids. As DNA, the CDR3 is TGTGCCAGCAGTTTTTTGCAGGGGCGAGCCTACGAGCAGTACTTC. Protein product: CASSFLQGRAYEQYF. Filled out from reference TRBV28 and TRBJ2-7, the complete variable domain reads DVKVTQSSRYLVKRTGEKVFLECVQDMDHENMFWYRQDPGLGLRLIYFSYDVKMKEKGDIPEGYSVSREKKERFSLILESASTNQTSMYLCASSFLQGRAYEQYFGPGTRLTVT.

This chain joins TRBV7-9 and TRBJ1-1; the D gene is possibly TRBD1 (6 bases). V dropped 5 bases and J dropped 1 base, with 11 bases sitting between them. Germline V lookup: CDR1 SEHNR, CDR2 FQNEAQ (reference sequence). CDR3 size: 14 residues. Here the CDR3 DNA reads TGTGCCAGCAGCCCAGCGGGACAGAACACTGAAGCTTTCTTT. Translation: CASSPAGQNTEAFF.

This clone has a single count. The CDR3 DNA sequence: TGCGCCAGCAGCCATGAGTCCGGGCGGCCCCAGCATTTT. This encodes CASSHESGRPQHF. The V gene is TRBV4-3, the J gene TRBJ1-5; D not resolved. The germline CDR1 and CDR2 sequences are LGHNA and YSLEER. Deletions cut 3 bases from V and 9 bases from J, with 12 bases between. The CDR3 is 13 residues long.

This clone has a handful of counts. The chain combines TRBV3-1 (or the pseudogene TRBV3-2) with TRBJ2-7; 10 bases are shared with TRBD1. The CDR3 runs 12 residues. V lost 4 bases to trimming and J lost 9 bases; unmatched junction nucleotides: 3. The germline CDR1 and CDR2 sequences are LGHDT and YNNKEL (reference sequence). CDR3 sequence reads: CASSLGQGRQYF. CDR3 bases: TGTGCCAGCAGCCTGGGACAGGGGAGGCAGTACTTC.

V usage is TRBV5-1 and J usage is TRBJ2-7; D not resolved. Trimming stripped 0 bases from V and 0 bases from J, with 10 bases between. This CDR3 has 15 residues. CDR1 is SGHRS and CDR2 is YFSETQ in the germline V gene. The CDR3 DNA reads as TGCGCCAGCAGCTTGGGGGCAGCAAACTCCTACGAGCAGTACTTC. Protein product: CASSLGAANSYEQYF.

The V gene is TRBV7-6, the J gene TRBJ2-7, with D perhaps matching TRBD1 (6 bases). CDR1 is SGHVS and CDR2 is FNYEAQ in the germline V gene. V was cut by 1 base and J by 5 bases, with 9 bases left in between. The CDR3 length is 13 residues. The CDR3 bases are TGTGCCAGCAGCTTAGGATACAGGGACGAGCAGTACTTC. It codes for CASSLGYRDEQYF.

This clone was seen a single time. The chain employs TRBV5-6 and TRBJ2-7; 9 positions agree with TRBD1. Germline assignment: CDR1 SGHDT and CDR2 YYEEEE. V gave up 2 bases and J gave up 1 base; unmatched junction bases: 7. CDR3 length: 16 residues. The CDR3 DNA is TGTGCCAGCAGCTTTATAACCGGGACAGGGTCCTACGAGCAGTACTTC. Translating it yields CASSFITGTGSYEQYF.

The CDR3 bases are TGCGCCAGCAGCCTGGCCGGGACAACGAACACCGGGGAGCTGTTTTTT. It codes for CASSLAGTTNTGELFF. This sequence joins TRBV5-1 and TRBJ2-2; D possibly corresponds to TRBD1 (6 bases). Germline CDR1 and CDR2: SGHRS and YFSETQ. This CDR3 contains 16 residues. V lost 4 bases and J 0 bases, leaving 13 bases between the germline ends.

This chain links TRBV6-1 with TRBJ2-2; 11 nucleotides match TRBD2. With 4 bases clipped from V and 6 bases from J, the junction kept 7 bases outside the gene matches. Germline CDR1 is MNHNS and CDR2 is SASEGT. The CDR3 loop spans 16 amino acids. CDR3 amino acids: CASSVSGGAYAGELFF. The CDR3 DNA reads TGTGCCAGCAGTGTTAGCGGGGGGGCGTACGCCGGGGAGCTGTTTTTT.

V is TRBV14 and J is TRBJ2-3; no firm D call. The length of the CDR3 is 13 residues. V shed 1 base and J shed 5 bases, with 7 bases lying between them. CDR1 and CDR2 (germline): SGHDN, FVKESK. In DNA, the CDR3 is TGTGCCAGCAGCCAAGGCGCTGGAGATACGCAGTATTTT. Encoded protein: CASSQGAGDTQYF.

The rearrangement uses TRBV6-6 and TRBJ1-5; D unresolved. Germline CDR1 is MNHNY and CDR2 is SVGAGI (reference sequence). CDR3 length: 16 amino acids. The ends were cut back, 2 bases at V and 0 bases at J, with 11 bases in the middle. Here the CDR3 DNA reads TGTGCCAGCAGTTACCATACGGGATATAGCAATCAGCCCCAGCATTTT. This translates into CASSYHTGYSNQPQHF.

The rearrangement joins TRBV7-9 to TRBJ2-3; TRBD2 matches at 13 bases. The CDR3 runs 16 residues. The germline V gene encodes CDR1 SEHNR and CDR2 FQNEAQ (reference sequence). V trimming: 4 bases; J trimming: 1 base; junction bases outside the gene matches: 2. This CDR3 is CASSSGLAGRTDTQYF. The CDR3 region has the DNA TGTGCCAGCAGCTCGGGACTAGCGGGGCGCACAGATACGCAGTATTTT.

The rearrangement uses TRBV7-6 and TRBJ2-1; D remains ambiguous. V was trimmed by 4 bases and J by 0 bases, leaving 13 bases between them. CDR1 and CDR2 (germline): SGHVS, FNYEAQ. The CDR3 runs 16 residues. The CDR3 here is CASSWTVLNSYNEQFF. The CDR3 DNA follows: TGTGCCAGCAGCTGGACGGTGCTTAACTCCTACAATGAGCAGTTCTTC. The whole variable domain, remainder taken from reference TRBV7-6 and TRBJ2-1, is GAGVSQSPRYKVTKRGQDVALRCDPISGHVSLYWYRQALGQGPEFLTYFNYEAQQDKSGLPNDRFSAERPEGSISTLTIQRTEQRDSAMYRCASSWTVLNSYNEQFFGPGTRLTVL.

The CDR3 reads CARSYPDRGQINIQYF. The CDR3 DNA reads TGTGCCAGAAGCTACCCGGACAGGGGACAAATAAACATTCAGTACTTC. The chain links TRBV7-5 to TRBJ2-4; TRBD1, the table's D call, lacks a check against the DNA. TRBV7-5 is termed a pseudogene. This CDR3 region has 16 residues.

Note on this clone: One end of the junction fails to match germline, which may point to a read error. This chain connects TRBV2 to TRBJ1-3; 12 bases line up with TRBD1. Germline-derived CDR1 and CDR2 are SNHLY and FYNNEI. There are 16 residues in the CDR3. This chain's CDR3 is CGTGTGGRISGNTIYF. DNA for the CDR3: TGCGGGACCGGGACAGGGGGCCGTATATCTGGAAACACCATATATTTT.